Below, 14 T cell receptor beta chains from the same sample are listed, as sequenced in a study of CD8 T cells in Susac syndrome. cDNA came from about 0.5 to 1 ug RNA primed by random hexamers. Via MiXCR, TCRdb re-called the immunoSEQ multiplex PCR reads, giving one row per CDR3 protein. Of approximately 230,000 distinct CDR3 sequences listed, around 93% were seen once; the top ten hold 0.06% to 0.08%. Sequencing used CD4+ T cells from PBMCs. Receptors originate from a human donor with multiple sclerosis.

This clonotype was counted once. This sequence joins TRBV7-9 and TRBJ2-1, with a tentative D call TRBD2 (5 bases). The CDR3 runs to 14 residues. Deletions cut 5 bases from V and 12 bases from J, with 20 bases between. The germline V gene has CDR1 SEHNR and CDR2 FQNEAQ (reference sequence). CDR3 sequence: CASSLGVGPWGQFF. The CDR3 coding sequence is TGTGCCAGCAGCCTCGGGGTCGGCCCTTGGGGGCAGTTCTTC.

V gene TRBV19 combines with J gene TRBJ2-5, with a weak D call TRBD2 (6 bases). CDR1 is LNHDA and CDR2 is SQIVND in the germline V gene (reference sequence). V lost 0 bases and J lost 2, with 13 bases in between. The CDR3 spans 16 residues. The CDR3 nucleotides are TGTGCCAGTAGTATAGATCTCCAGGCGGGACAAGAGACCCAGTACTTC. Translating it yields CASSIDLQAGQETQYF. The full variable domain, its missing parts supplied by reference TRBV19 and TRBJ2-5, is DGGITQSPKYLFRKEGQNVTLSCEQNLNHDAMYWYRQDPGQGLRLIYYSQIVNDFQKGDIAEGYSVSREKKESFPLTVTSAQKNPTAFYLCASSIDLQAGQETQYFGPGTRLLVL.

This sequence joins TRBV29-1 and TRBJ2-7; unclear D gene. Germline V CDR1 and CDR2: SQVTM, ANQGSEA. Trimming shortened V by 2 bases and J by 2 bases, and 10 bases separated the two germline ends. This CDR3 has 13 residues. CDR3 DNA: TGCAGCGTTGAATCATGGGATCCCTACGAGCAGTACTTC. It yields the protein CSVESWDPYEQYF.

The rearrangement links TRBV3-1 to TRBJ1-1; 7 positions agree with TRBD1. Germline CDR1 is LGHDT and CDR2 is YNNKEL (reference sequence). The length of the CDR3 is 15 residues. Trimming removed 0 bases from V and 3 bases from J; junction bases left unmatched: 4. The CDR3: CASSQDRDSYTEAFF. CDR3 sequence (DNA): TGTGCCAGCAGCCAAGATCGGGACAGTTACACTGAAGCTTTCTTT.

V gene TRBV20-1 combines with J gene TRBJ2-1; TRBD2 agrees at 7 bases. The CDR3 covers 15 residues. In germline, CDR1 is DFQATT, CDR2 SNEGSKA (reference sequence). V was pared by 4 bases and J by 4 bases, with 10 bases of the junction left unmatched. CDR3 amino acids: CSAIPSGIWYNEQFF. The CDR3 nucleotides read TGCAGTGCTATCCCCAGCGGGATCTGGTACAATGAGCAGTTCTTC.

The V call is TRBV3-1, the J call TRBJ2-7; D is unclear. Germline values: CDR1 LGHDT, CDR2 YNNKEL (reference sequence). Trimming pared 0 bases from V and 0 bases from J, leaving 12 bases between. The CDR3 is 16 amino acids. CDR3 region: CASSQDGWESSYEQYF. The CDR3 bases are TGTGCCAGCAGCCAAGACGGTTGGGAAAGCTCCTACGAGCAGTACTTC.

The genes are TRBV27 and TRBJ1-6, with TRBD1 identical over 8 bases. Germline-derived CDR1 and CDR2 are MNHEY and SMNVEV (reference sequence). The CDR3 runs 12 residues. With 8 bases clipped from V and 7 bases from J, the junction kept 1 base outside the gene matches. The CDR3, as DNA: TGTGCCAGCCAGGGGGCCAATTCACCCCTCCACTTT. Amino acids: CASQGANSPLHF.

The chain links TRBV12-3 or TRBV12-4 to TRBJ1-1; D ambiguous. The germline V and J ends were trimmed by 3 bases and 1 base, with 6 bases remaining between them. CDR3 length equals 13 residues. The CDR3 region is CASSFSRNTEAFF. The CDR3 DNA is TGTGCCAGCAGTTTCTCACGGAACACTGAAGCTTTCTTT.

The rearrangement uses TRBV4-1 and TRBJ1-1; tentative D call: TRBD1 (5 bases). V was cut by 4 bases and J by 5 bases, with 11 bases left in between. This CDR3 comprises 13 residues. In germline, CDR1 is MGHRA, CDR2 YSYEKL. The CDR3 spells CASSPDSGTEAFF. DNA of the CDR3: TGCGCCAGCAGCCCCGACAGTGGGACTGAAGCTTTCTTT.

The chain combines TRBV7-9 with TRBJ1-1; 10 positions match TRBD1. Per the germline V gene, CDR1 is SEHNR and CDR2 is FQNEAQ (reference sequence). Trimming cost V 0 bases and J 1 base; bases outside gene matches: 8. The CDR3 sequence is 18 residues long. CDR3 coding DNA: TGTGCCAGCAGCTTAGCTTTTGGGACAGGGGTCTGGAACACTGAAGCTTTCTTT. Translation: CASSLAFGTGVWNTEAFF.

The chain joins TRBV3-1 to TRBJ2-3; possible D gene TRBD1, 6 bases. The CDR3 sequence is 14 residues long. Germline assignment: CDR1 LGHDT and CDR2 YNNKEL (reference sequence). The ends were cut back, 0 bases at V and 6 bases at J, with 10 bases in the middle. CDR3: CASSQDRGWDTQYF. CDR3 nucleotides: TGTGCCAGCAGCCAAGACAGGGGATGGGATACGCAGTATTTT.

This clonotype was picked up one time. This chain uses TRBV7-9 with TRBJ1-1; TRBD1 matches at 7 bases. The length of the CDR3 is 15 residues. J gave up 2 bases and V 5 bases, and 8 bases lay outside the gene matches. Germline CDR1 and CDR2: SEHNR and FQNEAQ (reference sequence). The CDR3 loop is CASSEAGTENTEAFF. DNA for the CDR3: TGTGCCAGCAGCGAAGCCGGGACAGAAAACACTGAAGCTTTCTTT.

CDR3 DNA sequence: TGTGCCAGCAGACCCCACAGGGGGCGCGACACCGGGGAGCTGTTTTTT. It specifies CASRPHRGRDTGELFF. The chain joins TRBV11-2 to TRBJ2-2, with 9 bases fitting TRBD1. This CDR3 has 16 amino acids. J was trimmed by 3 bases and V by 6 bases; bases with no gene match: 8. Looked up from germline, CDR1 is SGHAT and CDR2 is FQNNGV.

This clonotype was seen more than once but under ten times. The chain has TRBV19 and TRBJ1-2; D is uncertain. V was shortened by 5 bases and J by 5 bases, with 12 bases between the two germline ends. This CDR3 is 13 amino acids long. CDR1 LNHDA and CDR2 SQIVND come from the germline V gene (reference sequence). The CDR3 is CASSPLDLYGYTF. DNA of the CDR3: TGTGCCAGTAGTCCTTTAGACTTGTATGGCTACACCTTC.